Sequencing of this T cell receptor (beta chain) was carried out in a study of CD8+ T cells in alopecia areata. Across the whole study: Treated individuals took tofacitinib by mouth, 5 to 10 mg twice daily. Severity in treated patients was scored by percentage of scalp area affected. Findings and caveats of the study: Persistence of many expanded lesional clones was seen in scalp and blood during tofacitinib. It was lesional scalp, especially alopecia totalis/universalis, that showed higher clonality than normal scalp.

As regards this clone: The antigen remains unidentified.

Indicated treatment: oral pan-JAK inhibitor, 5-10 mg twice daily. Germline CDR1 and CDR2: GTSNPN and SVGIG (reference sequence). This CDR3 has 15 residues. Between the trimmed V and J ends, which lost 7 bases and 4 bases, there was a span of 22 bases. RNA was isolated and reverse transcribed to cDNA, the sequencing template. The method was immunoSEQ multiplex PCR; TCRdb's version includes in-frame clones alone and lacks a portion of them. The sample records around 120,000 clones, around 58% being singletons. This chain links TRBV30 with TRBJ1-2; D might be TRBD1 (6 bases). The TCR originated in a human donor with alopecia areata. The sequenced sample was CD8+ T cells sorted from blood, obtained at week 4, from a patient treated with tofacitinib. This chain's CDR3 is CAFFPPPDSGYGYTF. CDR3 coding DNA: TGTGCCTTTTTCCCCCCCCCGGACAGCGGCTATGGCTACACCTTC.